The 19 T cell receptor beta chains listed next were all sequenced from one sample in a study of blood T cell repertoires in COVID-19. Only in-frame clones appear in the TCRdb table, and some are missing; sequencing was by immunoSEQ multiplex PCR. The data show 150,000 to 200,000 clones, with approximately 80% seen just once and 13% held by the top ten. Input material: PBMCs or T cells enriched from blood (not recorded which). All receptors come from a woman aged 55-69 years who had recovered from COVID-19.

V gene TRBV29-1 combines with J gene TRBJ2-1, with 9 bases fitting TRBD2. The germline V gene encodes CDR1 SQVTM and CDR2 ANQGSEA. Losses at the gene ends were 1 base for V and 6 bases for J; bases not matched to a gene: 7. The CDR3 extends over 15 amino acids. The CDR3 spells CSVEGLAGNFNEQFF. The CDR3 nucleotides read TGCAGCGTTGAAGGGCTAGCGGGGAATTTCAATGAGCAGTTCTTC.

V usage is TRBV19 and J usage is TRBJ2-3; D may be TRBD1 (6 bases). Germline V lookup: CDR1 LNHDA, CDR2 SQIVND (reference sequence). This CDR3 contains 14 residues. V lost 8 bases and J 1 base, leaving 13 bases between the germline ends. The CDR3 DNA reads as TGTGCCAGTGGCCAGGGGACCCGCACAGATACGCAGTATTTT. It codes for CASGQGTRTDTQYF.

The chain has TRBV3-1 (or the pseudogene TRBV3-2) and TRBJ1-1; no firm D call. The CDR3 is made up of 11 amino acids. The V gene's germline CDR1 is LGHDT and CDR2 YNNKEL (reference sequence). Trimming shortened V by 6 bases and J by 7 bases, and 9 bases separated the two germline ends. The DNA of the CDR3 is TGTGCCAGCAGAGCCTCCGGTGAAGCTTTCTTT. Translating gives CASRASGEAFF.

CDR3 in DNA: TGTGCCAGCTCCGAGGGAGCAACTAATGAAAAACTGTTTTTT. Protein: CASSEGATNEKLFF. The V and J genes are TRBV18 and TRBJ1-4; no reliable D call. The V end lost 6 bases, the J end lost 0 bases, and 8 bases lay between the germline ends. The CDR3 has 14 amino acids. From germline, CDR1 is KGHSH and CDR2 LQKENI.

The chain combines TRBV5-4 with TRBJ2-3, with TRBD2 matching over 11 bases. The CDR3 contains 16 residues. CDR1 is SGHNT and CDR2 is YYREEE in the germline V gene (reference sequence). V gave up 4 bases and J gave up 1 base; unmatched junction bases: 5. The CDR3 DNA reads as TGTGCCAGCAGCGAGACTAGCGGGACCCGCACAGATACGCAGTATTTT. As protein: CASSETSGTRTDTQYF.

The chain couples TRBV19 to TRBJ1-4, with D tentatively TRBD1 (5 bases). This CDR3 is 18 amino acids long. In germline, CDR1 is LNHDA, CDR2 SQIVND (reference sequence). Trimming left V 2 bases short and J 3 bases short, with 19 bases between. The CDR3 nucleotides read TGTGCCAGTAGTATAACCCCTCGCGGCGGGGGAGCTAATGAAAAACTGTTTTTT. Amino acids: CASSITPRGGGANEKLFF. Full variable domain (outside the CDR3, taken from reference TRBV19 and TRBJ1-4): DGGITQSPKYLFRKEGQNVTLSCEQNLNHDAMYWYRQDPGQGLRLIYYSQIVNDFQKGDIAEGYSVSREKKESFPLTVTSAQKNPTAFYLCASSITPRGGGANEKLFFGSGTQLSVL.

V gene TRBV27 combines with J gene TRBJ2-7; 10 bases line up with TRBD2. CDR3 length equals 15 residues. The V gene's germline CDR1 is MNHEY and CDR2 SMNVEV (reference sequence). V trimming: 4 bases; J trimming: 9 bases; junction bases outside the gene matches: 12. CDR3 residues: CASSSPGLALSGQYF. The CDR3 DNA sequence: TGTGCCAGCAGTTCGCCGGGACTAGCGCTTTCTGGGCAGTACTTC.

The rearrangement joins TRBV2 to TRBJ2-7; D possibly corresponds to TRBD2 (6 bases). Trimming cost V 7 bases and J 1 base, with 14 bases left between them. The V gene's germline CDR1 is SNHLY and CDR2 FYNNEI. The CDR3 is 14 residues long. The chain's CDR3 is CASTRRAQSYEQYF. The CDR3 DNA sequence: TGTGCCAGCACGCGGAGGGCCCAATCCTACGAGCAGTACTTC.

CDR3 DNA: TGTGCCAGCAGAAGACTAGCGGGAGCTGAGCAGTTCTTC. It specifies CASRRLAGAEQFF. The rearrangement links TRBV12-3 or TRBV12-4 to TRBJ2-1; 12 bases map to TRBD2. V dropped 6 bases and J dropped 9; count of bases not matched to a gene: 3. This CDR3 spans 13 amino acids.

This chain uses TRBV24-1 with TRBJ2-3; 10 bases align to TRBD1. The CDR3 extends over 15 amino acids. J lost 4 bases, V lost 4 bases, and 4 bases had no gene match. Looked up from germline, CDR1 is KGHDR and CDR2 is SFDVKD. CDR3 in amino acids: CATSETGGWADTQYF. The CDR3 bases are TGTGCCACCAGTGAGACAGGGGGCTGGGCAGATACGCAGTATTTT.

The chain carries TRBV5-1 and TRBJ2-5, with TRBD1 matching over 8 bases. The CDR3 totals 15 residues. Germline CDR1 is SGHRS and CDR2 is YFSETQ. With 7 bases clipped from V and 3 bases from J, the junction kept 11 bases outside the gene matches. CDR3 sequence: CASAPGNRGKETQYF. The CDR3 DNA reads TGCGCCAGCGCCCCGGGGAACAGGGGGAAAGAGACCCAGTACTTC.

V gene TRBV3-1 (or the pseudogene TRBV3-2) combines with J gene TRBJ2-7; D gene unclear. Germline V lookup: CDR1 LGHDT, CDR2 YNNKEL (reference sequence). V lost 0 bases and J lost 2, with 11 bases in between. The CDR3 totals 15 residues. CDR3 DNA sequence: TGTGCCAGCAGCCAAGATCCTCTACGGGCCTACGAGCAGTACTTC. Translated, it gives CASSQDPLRAYEQYF.

The chain couples TRBV4-1 to TRBJ1-1; D uncertain. Deletions cut 0 bases from V and 4 bases from J, with 15 bases between. The CDR3 sequence is 16 residues long. Germline V gives CDR1 MGHRA, CDR2 YSYEKL. The CDR3 loop reads CASSQEARVPTTEAFF. CDR3 nucleotide sequence: TGCGCCAGCAGCCAAGAGGCGAGGGTACCAACCACTGAAGCTTTCTTT.

This clone occurred once. The chain uses TRBV7-9 and TRBJ2-7, with 10 bases identical to TRBD2. Unmatched junction bases numbered 5, after V lost 4 bases and J lost 2 bases. CDR1 is SEHNR and CDR2 is FQNEAQ in the germline V gene (reference sequence). The CDR3 is made up of 15 amino acids. CDR3 DNA sequence: TGTGCCAGCAGCTGGACTAGCGGTGACCCCTACGAGCAGTACTTC. Protein: CASSWTSGDPYEQYF.

This chain links TRBV9 with TRBJ2-1, with TRBD1 matching over 8 bases. Germline CDR1 is SGDLS and CDR2 is YYNGEE. J lost 6 bases, V lost 3 bases, and 5 bases had no gene match. This CDR3 comprises 14 residues. CDR3 residues: CASSGTQGANEQFF. The CDR3 DNA follows: TGTGCCAGCAGCGGGACCCAGGGGGCCAATGAGCAGTTCTTC. The full variable domain, rest sourced from reference TRBV9 and TRBJ2-1, is DSGVTQTPKHLITATGQRVTLRCSPRSGDLSVYWYQQSLDQGLQFLIQYYNGEERAKGNILERFSAQQFPDLHSELNLSSLELGDSALYFCASSGTQGANEQFFGPGTRLTVL.

The V gene is TRBV11-2, the J gene TRBJ1-1; no clear D. Per germline, CDR1 SGHAT and CDR2 FQNNGV. V was cut by 5 bases and J by 5 bases, with 9 bases left in between. The CDR3 contains 12 residues. The CDR3 bases are TGTGCCAGCAGCGTCCTATCTACTGAAGCTTTCTTT. It yields the protein CASSVLSTEAFF.

The chain couples TRBV5-1 to TRBJ2-1, with 9 nucleotides matching TRBD2. V lost 0 bases, J lost 6 bases, and 7 bases stayed unmatched. Per the germline V gene, CDR1 is SGHRS and CDR2 is YFSETQ. The CDR3 contains 16 residues. The CDR3 sequence is CASSLVLAGVGNEQFF. CDR3 bases: TGCGCCAGCAGCTTGGTTTTAGCGGGAGTTGGCAATGAGCAGTTCTTC. The full variable domain, with the rest looked up from reference TRBV5-1 and TRBJ2-1, is KAGVTQTPRYLIKTRGQQVTLSCSPISGHRSVSWYQQTPGQGLQFLFEYFSETQRNKGNFPGRFSGRQFSNSRSEMNVSTLELGDSALYLCASSLVLAGVGNEQFFGPGTRLTVL.

The rearrangement links TRBV6-4 to TRBJ2-3; no definite D call. The V end lost 7 bases, the J end lost 5 bases, and 19 bases lay between the germline ends. The CDR3 is 15 amino acids. The V gene's germline CDR1 is MRHNA and CDR2 SNTAGT. The CDR3 DNA reads as TGTGCCAGCACCCCCGCCAATGGTTTACAAGATACGCAGTATTTT. Translating it yields CASTPANGLQDTQYF.

This clone was observed a single time. V and J are TRBV19 and TRBJ1-1, with D unresolved. Germline loops: CDR1 LNHDA, CDR2 SQIVND (reference sequence). The V and J ends lost 8 bases and 1 base respectively, with 20 bases between them. The CDR3 is 16 residues long. The CDR3 nucleotides read TGTGCCAGTTCTAATGATGCCCGGGAGACGAACACTGAAGCTTTCTTT. The encoded protein is CASSNDARETNTEAFF. Complete variable domain (other parts from reference TRBV19 and TRBJ1-1): DGGITQSPKYLFRKEGQNVTLSCEQNLNHDAMYWYRQDPGQGLRLIYYSQIVNDFQKGDIAEGYSVSREKKESFPLTVTSAQKNPTAFYLCASSNDARETNTEAFFGQGTRLTVV.